The source of this T cell receptor (beta chain) is a study of read filtering for tumor transcriptome and immune sequencing. Findings and caveats of the study: The CD138-negative fraction was mixed bone marrow immune cells, not pure T cells.

In its sample, this clonotype was seen a few times. Antigen specificity is unknown. The library was built from around 380 ng RNA with molecular barcoded adaptors for alpha/delta and beta/gamma chains. From the reads, TCRdb called clonotypes with MiXCR, one entry per CDR3 protein. Here the sample spans about 130,000 distinct CDR3 sequences, 10% to 15% being singletons. V dropped 3 bases and J dropped 4 bases, with 7 bases sitting between them. The CDR3 covers 13 residues. Germline CDR1 KGHSY, CDR2 FQNENV. Input material: a population of CD138-negative cells sorted from bone marrow. The sequence was collected from a donor aged 40 or older with multiple myeloma. J is TRBJ1-5 and V is TRBV16; possible D gene TRBD1, 5 bases. The CDR3 region is CASSQTENQPQHF. In DNA form, the CDR3 reads TGTGCCAGCAGCCAGACAGAAAATCAGCCCCAGCATTTT.